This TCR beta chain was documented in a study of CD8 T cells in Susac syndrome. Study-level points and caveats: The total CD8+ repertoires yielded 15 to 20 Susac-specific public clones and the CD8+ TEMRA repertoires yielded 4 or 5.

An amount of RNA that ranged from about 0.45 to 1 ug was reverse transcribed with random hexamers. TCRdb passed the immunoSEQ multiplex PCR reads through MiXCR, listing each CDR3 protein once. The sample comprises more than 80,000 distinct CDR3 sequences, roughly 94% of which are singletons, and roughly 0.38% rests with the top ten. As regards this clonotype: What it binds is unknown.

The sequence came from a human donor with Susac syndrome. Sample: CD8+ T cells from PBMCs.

The CDR3 sequence is CSARDRRGIPETQYF. As DNA, the CDR3 is TGCAGTGCTAGAGATCGGCGGGGGATCCCAGAGACCCAGTACTTC. The chain recombines TRBV20-1 with TRBJ2-5; 7 positions agree with TRBD2. The germline V gene encodes CDR1 DFQATT and CDR2 SNEGSKA (reference sequence). The V and J ends lost 0 bases and 4 bases, in that order; junction bases with no gene match: 8. The CDR3 runs 15 residues.